Listed below are T cell receptor beta chains from one sample, sequenced in a study of graft-versus-host responses after intestinal transplantation. The method was immunoSEQ multiplex PCR; TCRdb's version includes in-frame clones alone and lacks a portion of them. The sample lists roughly 15,000 clones; approximately 62% were seen once. This specimen consisted of ileum tissue, obtained 524 days after transplant. These receptors all come from a human patient who received an intestinal transplant, so some T cells may come from the graft donor. The CDR3 runs from the conserved cysteine through the conserved F or W. Fields, in order: D gene, J gene, V gene, clone size, CDR3 DNA, CDR3 protein. The D gene is left open where the match is weak. Clone size is given for some rows only: seen once, a few or many times, or a class if the clone is expanded.

d_gene: TRBD2
j_gene: TRBJ2-5
v_gene: TRBV5-1
abundance: NA
CDR3nt: TGCGCCAGCAGCTTGGCGGGAGGCCAAGAGACCCAGTACTTC
CDR3aa: CASSLAGGQETQYF

d_gene: NA
j_gene: TRBJ2-6
v_gene: TRBV12-5
abundance: few
CDR3nt: TGTGCTAGTAAAGGGGGATCTATCTCTGGGGCCAACGTCCTGACTTTC
CDR3aa: CASKGGSISGANVLTF

d_gene: NA
j_gene: TRBJ2-2
v_gene: TRBV2
abundance: NA
CDR3nt: TGTGCCAGCAGTACAAACACCGGGGAGCTGTTTTTT
CDR3aa: CASSTNTGELFF

d_gene: NA
j_gene: TRBJ1-3
v_gene: TRBV6-1
abundance: NA
CDR3nt: TGTGCCAGCAGTGATCTCTCTGGAAACACCATATATTTT
CDR3aa: CASSDLSGNTIYF

d_gene: NA
j_gene: TRBJ2-3
v_gene: TRBV7-2
abundance: NA
CDR3nt: TGTGCCAGCGCGTGGGACTTAAGCACAGATACGCAGTATTTT
CDR3aa: CASAWDLSTDTQYF

d_gene: TRBD2
j_gene: TRBJ2-7
v_gene: TRBV4-1
abundance: NA
CDR3nt: TGCGCCAGCTCTTGGAGCGGGGGGGCCACGGGGTACGAGCAGTACTTC
CDR3aa: CASSWSGGATGYEQYF

d_gene: NA
j_gene: TRBJ1-4
v_gene: TRBV4-1
abundance: medium-sized
CDR3nt: TGCGCCAGCAGCCTCAAGGACATTGGCGAAAAACTGTTTTTT
CDR3aa: CASSLKDIGEKLFF

d_gene: TRBD2
j_gene: TRBJ2-2
v_gene: TRBV7-8
abundance: once
CDR3nt: TGTGCCAGCAGCTTAGCCCCCGCCGGGGGGGCCGGCGGGGAGCTGTTTTTT
CDR3aa: CASSLAPAGGAGGELFF

d_gene: NA
j_gene: TRBJ2-7
v_gene: TRBV7-6
abundance: NA
CDR3nt: TGTGCCAGCAGCTTAACCCCCAGCGGGTGGGGACTCTCCTACGAGCAGTACTTC
CDR3aa: CASSLTPSGWGLSYEQYF

d_gene: NA
j_gene: TRBJ2-5
v_gene: TRBV5-8
abundance: NA
CDR3nt: TGTGCCAGCAGCTTGATGAGGGAGACCCAGTACTTC
CDR3aa: CASSLMRETQYF

d_gene: NA
j_gene: TRBJ1-1
v_gene: TRBV7-2
abundance: once
CDR3nt: TGTGCCAGCAGCTTAGCACCCGGGAAAAGATCTGAAGCTTTCTTT
CDR3aa: CASSLAPGKRSEAFF

d_gene: TRBD2
j_gene: TRBJ2-7
v_gene: TRBV5-1
abundance: NA
CDR3nt: TGCGCCAGCAGGGGGACTAGCGGGGGGTACGAGCAGTACTTC
CDR3aa: CASRGTSGGYEQYF

d_gene: TRBD1
j_gene: TRBJ1-2
v_gene: TRBV10-3
abundance: once
CDR3nt: TGTGCCATCAGATTGGACAGGTCGAGGTACTATGGCTACACCTTC
CDR3aa: CAIRLDRSRYYGYTF

d_gene: NA
j_gene: TRBJ2-2
v_gene: TRBV6-5
abundance: few
CDR3nt: TGTGCCAGCAGCCACGGGGTCACCGGGGAGCTGTTTTTT
CDR3aa: CASSHGVTGELFF

d_gene: NA
j_gene: TRBJ1-2
v_gene: TRBV6-5
abundance: few
CDR3nt: TGTGCCAGCAGCAGGGATCCCACTAACTATGGCTACACCTTC
CDR3aa: CASSRDPTNYGYTF

d_gene: NA
j_gene: TRBJ2-7
v_gene: TRBV5-1
abundance: NA
CDR3nt: TGCGCCAGCAGCTGGTCCCGGGAGAACGAGCAGTACTTC
CDR3aa: CASSWSRENEQYF

d_gene: TRBD1
j_gene: TRBJ1-2
v_gene: TRBV7-2
abundance: NA
CDR3nt: TGTGCCAGCAGCTTAGTGTTGAGGGGGCCTAACTATGGCTACACCTTC
CDR3aa: CASSLVLRGPNYGYTF

d_gene: TRBD2
j_gene: TRBJ2-7
v_gene: TRBV7-8
abundance: NA
CDR3nt: TGTGCCAGCGAGCCCGGGCTAGCGGGGGGAGGCGAGCAGTACTTC
CDR3aa: CASEPGLAGGGEQYF

d_gene: TRBD2
j_gene: TRBJ2-7
v_gene: TRBV28
abundance: NA
CDR3nt: TGTGCCAGCTGCCAAGGGCCTAGCGGGGACTACGAGCAGTACTTC
CDR3aa: CASCQGPSGDYEQYF

d_gene: NA
j_gene: TRBJ2-7
v_gene: TRBV4-1
abundance: few
CDR3nt: TGCGCCAGCAGCCAAGACCGCGACAGCTCCTACGAGCAGTACTTC
CDR3aa: CASSQDRDSSYEQYF

d_gene: NA
j_gene: TRBJ1-4
v_gene: TRBV30
abundance: NA
CDR3nt: TGTGCCTGGAGTGTGGGGACAAATGAAAAACTGTTTTTT
CDR3aa: CAWSVGTNEKLFF

d_gene: TRBD1
j_gene: TRBJ2-7
v_gene: TRBV27
abundance: NA
CDR3nt: TGTGCCAGCGGCGCGACAGGGGGAGAGCAGTACTTC
CDR3aa: CASGATGGEQYF

d_gene: NA
j_gene: TRBJ2-5
v_gene: TRBV30
abundance: NA
CDR3nt: TGTGCCTGGAGTGTACAACAAGAGACCCAGTACTTC
CDR3aa: CAWSVQQETQYF

d_gene: TRBD1
j_gene: TRBJ2-1
v_gene: TRBV7-2
abundance: NA
CDR3nt: TGTGCCAGCAGCTTACAGGGGGATGAGCAGTTCTTC
CDR3aa: CASSLQGDEQFF

d_gene: NA
j_gene: TRBJ2-7
v_gene: TRBV11-3
abundance: NA
CDR3nt: TGTGCCTCCCGTAGAAGGGGCTACGAGCAGTATTTC
CDR3aa: CASRRRGYEQYF

d_gene: NA
j_gene: TRBJ1-5
v_gene: TRBV4-1
abundance: once
CDR3nt: TGCGCCAGCAGCCAAGACGGCAATCAGCCCCAGCATTTT
CDR3aa: CASSQDGNQPQHF

d_gene: NA
j_gene: TRBJ2-7
v_gene: TRBV25-1
abundance: NA
CDR3nt: TGTGCCAGCAGATCGGGGGCAGGGGGCTCCTACGAGCAGTACTTC
CDR3aa: CASRSGAGGSYEQYF

d_gene: TRBD2
j_gene: TRBJ2-3
v_gene: TRBV29-1
abundance: few
CDR3nt: TGCAGCGTCGGGAGGGGCCATTTT
CDR3aa: CSVGRGHF

d_gene: TRBD2
j_gene: TRBJ2-4
v_gene: TRBV5-6
abundance: few
CDR3nt: TGTGCCAGCAGCCCGGGACTAGCGGGGGGGGACATTCAGTACTTC
CDR3aa: CASSPGLAGGDIQYF

d_gene: NA
j_gene: TRBJ2-7
v_gene: TRBV25-1
abundance: NA
CDR3nt: TGTGCCAGCAGTCCGACGGAGTCTGGTGGTGGTTATTACGAGCAGTACTTC
CDR3aa: CASSPTESGGGYYEQYF

d_gene: NA
j_gene: TRBJ1-5
v_gene: TRBV18
abundance: NA
CDR3nt: TGTGCCAGCTCACCACAGGGGGTATCTCAGCCCCAGCATTTT
CDR3aa: CASSPQGVSQPQHF

d_gene: NA
j_gene: TRBJ2-3
v_gene: TRBV13
abundance: NA
CDR3nt: TGTGCCAGCAGCTTAGCCGCCCCTCTTAAGAGTGATACGCAGTATTTT
CDR3aa: CASSLAAPLKSDTQYF

d_gene: NA
j_gene: TRBJ2-7
v_gene: TRBV29-1
abundance: NA
CDR3nt: TGCAGCGTTTGGGGCCTTGGATGGCCCTACGAGCAGTACTTC
CDR3aa: CSVWGLGWPYEQYF

d_gene: NA
j_gene: TRBJ2-7
v_gene: TRBV6-5
abundance: few
CDR3nt: TGTGCCACCCTCTCCGGTTACGAGCAGTACTTC
CDR3aa: CATLSGYEQYF

d_gene: TRBD1
j_gene: TRBJ1-2
v_gene: TRBV18
abundance: NA
CDR3nt: TGTGCCAGCTCACTCTACTCGGACAGGACCGGAGGCTACACCTTC
CDR3aa: CASSLYSDRTGGYTF

d_gene: TRBD2
j_gene: TRBJ2-7
v_gene: TRBV15
abundance: NA
CDR3nt: TGTGCCACCAGCAGAGGGCTAGCGGGGGGGTCCTCCTACGAGCAGTACTTC
CDR3aa: CATSRGLAGGSSYEQYF

d_gene: NA
j_gene: TRBJ1-2
v_gene: TRBV5-6
abundance: NA
CDR3nt: TGTGCCAGCAGCTTGGGGGCAGACGGCTATGGCTACACCTTC
CDR3aa: CASSLGADGYGYTF